This entry concerns a single T cell receptor (beta chain). The sample comes from a study of shared clonotypes between healthy human individuals. Method: immunoSEQ multiplex PCR; TCRdb's copy keeps in-frame clones and lacks some. This table holds 2 million to 3 million clones, approximately 94% found once. V lost 3 bases and J 0 bases, leaving 12 bases between the germline ends. This CDR3 contains 16 residues. Germline assignment: CDR1 LNHDA and CDR2 SQIVND (reference sequence). Sequences were obtained from naive CD4+ T cells from PBMCs. Specified subset: CD45RA+ positively selected. This TCR was recovered from a man between 18 and 35 years old in good health. Some clones in this sample may be carry-over from other donors' samples. The chain carries TRBV19 and TRBJ1-5, with D possibly TRBD1 on 5 matching bases. In DNA, the CDR3 is TGTGCCAGTAGTATGGGGGTAATCCTTAGCAATCAGCCCCAGCATTTT. Protein sequence: CASSMGVILSNQPQHF. The full variable domain, completed using reference TRBV19 and TRBJ1-5, is DGGITQSPKYLFRKEGQNVTLSCEQNLNHDAMYWYRQDPGQGLRLIYYSQIVNDFQKGDIAEGYSVSREKKESFPLTVTSAQKNPTAFYLCASSMGVILSNQPQHFGDGTRLSIL.